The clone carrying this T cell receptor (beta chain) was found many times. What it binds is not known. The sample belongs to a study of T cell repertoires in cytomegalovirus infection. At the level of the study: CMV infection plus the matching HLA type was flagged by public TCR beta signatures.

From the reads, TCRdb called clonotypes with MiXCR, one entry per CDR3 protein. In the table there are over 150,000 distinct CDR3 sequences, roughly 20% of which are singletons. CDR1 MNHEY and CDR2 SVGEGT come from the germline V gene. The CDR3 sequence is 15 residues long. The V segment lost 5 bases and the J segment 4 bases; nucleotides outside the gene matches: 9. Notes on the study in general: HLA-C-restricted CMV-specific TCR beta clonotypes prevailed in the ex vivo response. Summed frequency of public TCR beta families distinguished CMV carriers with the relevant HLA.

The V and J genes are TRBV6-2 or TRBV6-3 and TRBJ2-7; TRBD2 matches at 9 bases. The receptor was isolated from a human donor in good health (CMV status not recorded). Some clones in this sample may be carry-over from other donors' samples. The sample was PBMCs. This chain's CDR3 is CASSSGLARGYEQYF. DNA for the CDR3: TGTGCCAGCAGTAGTGGACTAGCGAGAGGATACGAGCAGTACTTC.